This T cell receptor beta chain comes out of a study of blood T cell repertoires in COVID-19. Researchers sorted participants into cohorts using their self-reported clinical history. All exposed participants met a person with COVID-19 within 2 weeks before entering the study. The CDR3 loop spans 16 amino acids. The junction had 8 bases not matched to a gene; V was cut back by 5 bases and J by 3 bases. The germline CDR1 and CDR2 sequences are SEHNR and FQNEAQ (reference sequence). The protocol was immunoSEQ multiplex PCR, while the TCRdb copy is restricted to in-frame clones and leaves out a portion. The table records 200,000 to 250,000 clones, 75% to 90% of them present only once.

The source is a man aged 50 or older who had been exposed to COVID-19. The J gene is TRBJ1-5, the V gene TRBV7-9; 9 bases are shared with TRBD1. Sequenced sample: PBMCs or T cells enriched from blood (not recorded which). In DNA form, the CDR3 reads TGTGCCAGCAGCGCCGCCGGGACAGGGCACAATCAGCCCCAGCATTTT. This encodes CASSAAGTGHNQPQHF.